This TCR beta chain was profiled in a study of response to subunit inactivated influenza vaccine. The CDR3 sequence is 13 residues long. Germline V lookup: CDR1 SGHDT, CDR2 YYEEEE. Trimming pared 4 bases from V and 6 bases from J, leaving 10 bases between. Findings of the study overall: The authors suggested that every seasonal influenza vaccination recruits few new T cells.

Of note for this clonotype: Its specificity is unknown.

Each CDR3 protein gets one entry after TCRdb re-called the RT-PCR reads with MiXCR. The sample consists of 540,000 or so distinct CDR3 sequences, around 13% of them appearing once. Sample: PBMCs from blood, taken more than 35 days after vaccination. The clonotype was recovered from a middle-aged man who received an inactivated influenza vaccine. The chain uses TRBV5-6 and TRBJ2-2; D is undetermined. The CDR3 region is CASSPMFAGELFF. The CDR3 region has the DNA TGTGCCAGCAGCCCAATGTTCGCCGGGGAGCTGTTTTTT.